This TCR beta chain originates from a study of cytomegalovirus exposure and HLA in healthy donors. Use of 60 Vbeta and 13 Jbeta primers characterized the PCR. Some clones are missing from TCRdb's copy, which holds only in-frame ones; the method was immunoSEQ multiplex PCR. This sample has about 120,000 clones, with around 86% found just once. Unrecorded immune exposure was likely among donors, who were nominally healthy when sampled. Losses at the gene ends were 2 bases for V and 3 bases for J; bases not matched to a gene: 6. Germline CDR1 reads MNHEY; CDR2 reads SVGAGI. CDR3 length equals 15 residues. Study-wide results and limits: It was assumed in the presence/absence analyses that sequencing depth was roughly uniform across donors. Earlier analysis looked at TCR beta V segments, and most were productive about 90% or about 30% of the time. Rarity marked most TCR sequences, yet some public TCRs occurred in many donors.

Concerning this clone itself: Its antigen is not identified.

Sequencing was done on a sample of PBMCs. This TCR was recovered from a woman between 35 and 50 years old in good health and CMV-seronegative. V and J are TRBV6-5 and TRBJ2-7, with TRBD1 matching 8 bases. DNA for the CDR3: TGTGCCAGCAGTTACCGCGACAGGGGAGGCTACGAGCAGTACTTC. This gives the protein CASSYRDRGGYEQYF.